The next 17 T cell receptor beta chains were all read from a single sample in a study of PD-1 and CTLA-4 blockade in melanoma. TCRdb keeps only in-frame clones here, not all; method: immunoSEQ multiplex PCR. The sample records roughly 30,000 clones, under 95% being singletons. The source material was CD8+ T cells from peripheral blood, sampled from a patient given anti-PD-1 treatment. These receptors all come from a human donor with melanoma.

This rearrangement joins TRBV4-1 to TRBJ2-7; a possible D gene is TRBD2 (6 bases). Trimming shortened V by 3 bases and J by 3 bases, and 9 bases separated the two germline ends. The CDR3 consists of 13 residues. Germline CDR1 reads MGHRA; CDR2 reads YSYEKL. The CDR3 sequence: CASSQEGSYEQYF. The CDR3 DNA reads TGCGCCAGCAGCCAGGAGGGCAGCTACGAGCAGTACTTC.

The rearrangement uses TRBV2 and TRBJ2-3; no firm D call. The V end lost 10 bases, the J end lost 5 bases, and 16 bases lay between the germline ends. Germline V gene sequence: CDR1 SNHLY, CDR2 FYNNEI. The CDR3 length is 13 residues. This CDR3 reads CATPGKGGDTQYF. The CDR3 bases are TGTGCCACCCCAGGAAAGGGCGGAGATACGCAGTATTTT.

V usage is TRBV19 and J usage is TRBJ2-2; 7 positions match TRBD1. The CDR3 has 18 amino acids. The V segment lost 1 base and the J segment 3 bases; nucleotides outside the gene matches: 11. Germline V gene sequence: CDR1 LNHDA, CDR2 SQIVND (reference sequence). The CDR3: CASSIGDSLQGYTGELFF. CDR3 sequence (DNA): TGTGCCAGTAGTATAGGGGACAGTCTACAGGGCTACACCGGGGAGCTGTTTTTT.

V gene TRBV19 combines with J gene TRBJ2-7; tentatively, D is TRBD1 (5 bases). This CDR3 comprises 15 residues. The germline V gene encodes CDR1 LNHDA and CDR2 SQIVND (reference sequence). Trimming stripped 5 bases from V and 2 bases from J, with 16 bases between. CDR3 protein: CASSFRTMGTYEQYF. The CDR3 DNA reads TGTGCCAGTAGTTTTAGGACAATGGGTACCTACGAGCAGTACTTC.

The chain links TRBV6-1 to TRBJ2-7; no definite D call. The CDR3 covers 11 residues. The germline gives CDR1 MNHNS, CDR2 SASEGT. Trimming took 3 bases from V and 6 from J, leaving 6 bases between them. The CDR3 nucleotides read TGTGCCAGCAGTGAGGTACCCGAGCAGTACTTC. This gives the protein CASSEVPEQYF.

The rearrangement joins TRBV9 to TRBJ2-2; TRBD2 agrees at 7 bases. Germline values: CDR1 SGDLS, CDR2 YYNGEE. CDR3 length: 16 amino acids. V was clipped by 3 bases and J by 0 bases; unmatched bases: 5. The CDR3 loop is CASSGGGPANTGELFF. CDR3 DNA: TGTGCCAGCAGCGGGGGGGGACCCGCGAACACCGGGGAGCTGTTTTTT.

The chain uses TRBV19 and TRBJ2-1, with a weak D call TRBD2 (6 bases). The CDR3 length is 15 residues. V was trimmed by 5 bases and J by 3 bases, leaving 14 bases between them. Germline-derived CDR1 and CDR2 are LNHDA and SQIVND (reference sequence). CDR3 sequence (DNA): TGTGCCAGTAGTCCCCTTGCGGGGTTCTACAATGAGCAGTTCTTC. Translation gives CASSPLAGFYNEQFF.

This sequence joins TRBV19 and TRBJ1-6; D remains unclear. The CDR3 contains 16 residues. V was clipped by 6 bases and J by 6 bases, with 18 bases between them. The V gene's germline CDR1 is LNHDA and CDR2 SQIVND (reference sequence). The CDR3 DNA follows: TGTGCCAGTAGCCGAGGGAAGGCTTTGGGTAATTCACCCCTCCACTTT. Amino acids: CASSRGKALGNSPLHF.

The chain uses TRBV5-4 and TRBJ2-7, with D unclear. The ends were cut back, 1 base at V and 0 bases at J, with 8 bases in the middle. The CDR3 totals 14 residues. Looked up from germline, CDR1 is SGHNT and CDR2 is YYREEE (reference sequence). The chain's CDR3 is CASSLSGSSYEQYF. Here the CDR3 DNA reads TGTGCCAGCAGCTTGTCCGGAAGCTCCTACGAGCAGTACTTC.

This rearrangement joins TRBV15 to TRBJ2-2, with 7 bases aligning to TRBD1. Per the germline V gene, CDR1 is LNHNV and CDR2 is YYDKDF (reference sequence). V was pared by 5 bases and J by 7 bases, with 10 bases of the junction left unmatched. This CDR3 has 15 amino acids. CDR3 residues: CATSPRQGLSGELFF. The CDR3 DNA is TGTGCCACCAGCCCCCGACAGGGCTTAAGCGGGGAGCTGTTTTTT.

This clone was counted a few times. The V gene is TRBV25-1, the J gene TRBJ1-2; D might be TRBD1 (6 bases). Between the trimmed V and J ends, which lost 4 bases and 6 bases, there was a span of 18 bases. CDR3 size: 15 residues. Germline assignment: CDR1 MGHDK and CDR2 SYGVNS. The CDR3 DNA reads as TGTGCCAGCAGTGGGCCGAGGAGGGGGATGGATGGCTACACCTTC. This encodes CASSGPRRGMDGYTF.

J is TRBJ1-1 and V is TRBV30; tentatively, D is TRBD1 (6 bases). Trimming removed 2 bases at V and 2 bases at J, with 12 bases between. This CDR3 has 14 residues. Germline CDR1 and CDR2: GTSNPN and SVGIG (reference sequence). The CDR3, as DNA: TGTGCCTGGAGTCCGGGACATTCAAACACTGAAGCTTTCTTT. Encoded protein: CAWSPGHSNTEAFF.

J is TRBJ2-1 and V is TRBV7-9, with TRBD2 matching over 10 bases. The junction had 5 bases not matched to a gene; V was cut back by 5 bases and J by 1 base. The CDR3 extends over 16 amino acids. Germline-derived CDR1 and CDR2 are SEHNR and FQNEAQ (reference sequence). CDR3: CASSPRTSGSYNEQFF. CDR3 DNA: TGTGCCAGCAGCCCAAGGACTAGCGGATCCTACAATGAGCAGTTCTTC.

The count of this clone is one. This chain uses TRBV2 with TRBJ2-3, with D tentatively TRBD1 (5 bases). Trimming shortened V by 1 base and J by 1 base, and 12 bases separated the two germline ends. Germline-derived CDR1 and CDR2 are SNHLY and FYNNEI. This CDR3 contains 16 residues. The CDR3 region has the DNA TGTGCCAGCAGTGAAGGCCGGCAAGGGGGCACAGATACGCAGTATTTT. Protein sequence: CASSEGRQGGTDTQYF. Supplemented by reference TRBV2 and TRBJ2-3, the full variable domain reads EPEVTQTPSHQVTQMGQEVILRCVPISNHLYFYWYRQILGQKVEFLVSFYNNEISEKSEIFDDQFSVERPDGSNFTLKIRSTKLEDSAMYFCASSEGRQGGTDTQYFGPGTRLTVL.

This chain joins TRBV30 and TRBJ2-7, with TRBD2 matching over 14 bases. V lost 5 bases, J lost 2 bases, and 2 bases stayed unmatched. The CDR3 totals 14 residues. Per the germline V gene, CDR1 is GTSNPN and CDR2 is SVGIG (reference sequence). The CDR3 DNA reads as TGTGCCTGGGGACTAGCGGGAGGACCCTACGAGCAGTACTTC. Amino acids: CAWGLAGGPYEQYF.

This clone was recorded only once. V and J are TRBV11-2 and TRBJ2-1; 9 bases align to TRBD1. The trim removed 2 bases at V and 9 bases at J, leaving 5 bases unmatched. The CDR3 totals 14 residues. The germline V gene has CDR1 SGHAT and CDR2 FQNNGV. The DNA for the CDR3 is TGTGCCAGCAGCTTAACAGGGGGCTGGATTGAGCAGTTCTTC. It translates to CASSLTGGWIEQFF.

The chain is built from TRBV7-8 and TRBJ1-1; 7 positions agree with TRBD1. Germline-derived CDR1 and CDR2 are SGHVS and FQNEAQ. The CDR3 contains 12 residues. Trimming at V came to 5 bases and at J to 13 bases, leaving 10 bases not matched to a gene. CDR3 loop: CASSLRQGKGFF. The CDR3 nucleotides read TGTGCCAGCAGCCTTCGACAGGGCAAGGGTTTCTTT.